Listed here are 30 T cell receptor beta chains from one sample, sequenced in a study of blood T cell repertoires in COVID-19. The table came from immunoSEQ multiplex PCR; TCRdb's copy has only in-frame clones and leaves some out. The sample comprises about 340,000 clones, about nine tenths of which are singletons, and about 6% rests with the top ten. The sequencing sample was made of peripheral blood. The receptors shown here come from a woman in her forties or fifties with COVID-19, enrolled during active disease.

The CDR3 region is CASSLGVGQPQHF. The DNA of the CDR3 is TGTGCCAGCAGCTTAGGCGTCGGGCAGCCCCAGCATTTT. J is TRBJ1-5 and V is TRBV7-2; no clear D. In germline, CDR1 is SGHTA, CDR2 FQGNSA. CDR3 length equals 13 residues. V was pared by 1 base and J by 7 bases, with 8 bases between. The entire variable domain, with the rest obtained from reference TRBV7-2 and TRBJ1-5, is as follows: GAGVSQSPSNKVTEKGKDVELRCDPISGHTALYWYRQSLGQGLEFLIYFQGNSAPDKSGLPSDRFSAERTGGSVSTLTIQRTQQEDSAVYLCASSLGVGQPQHFGDGTRLSIL.

The CDR3 sequence: CASRAQAYEQYF. The CDR3 coding sequence is TGTGCCAGCAGGGCTCAAGCCTACGAGCAGTACTTC. This sequence joins TRBV6-6 and TRBJ2-7; D call uncertain. Germline-derived CDR1 and CDR2 are MNHNY and SVGAGI (reference sequence). CDR3 length: 12 residues. V was clipped by 6 bases and J by 2 bases, with 8 bases between them.

The V gene is TRBV25-1, the J gene TRBJ2-3, with 8 bases identical to TRBD1. The CDR3 loop spans 16 amino acids. CDR1 and CDR2 (germline): MGHDK, SYGVNS. Unmatched junction bases numbered 6, after V lost 2 bases and J lost 2 bases. The CDR3 DNA follows: TGTGCCAGCAGTGAAGTCACAGGGGGTTTCACAGATACGCAGTATTTT. Translated, it gives CASSEVTGGFTDTQYF.

This clone has more than one count but fewer than ten. This sequence joins TRBV5-6 and TRBJ1-6, with 8 positions matching TRBD1. The CDR3 runs 14 residues. With V trimmed by 0 bases and J by 7 bases, 0 bases remained unmatched. Germline V gives CDR1 SGHDT, CDR2 YYEEEE. The CDR3 spells CASSLDRGNSPLHF. In DNA form, the CDR3 reads TGTGCCAGCAGCTTGGACAGGGGGAATTCACCCCTCCACTTT.

The chain couples TRBV5-1 to TRBJ2-7; possibly TRBD1 for D (5 bases). This CDR3 is 15 amino acids long. The germline gives CDR1 SGHRS, CDR2 YFSETQ. V gave up 1 base and J gave up 2 bases, with 13 bases separating them. The CDR3 nucleotides read TGCGCCAGCAGCTTGATCAATACAGGCACCTACGAGCAGTACTTC. Its translation is CASSLINTGTYEQYF.

This clone was detected only once. The V call is TRBV4-1, the J call TRBJ1-2; no definite D call. The CDR3 extends over 13 amino acids. The V end lost 2 bases, the J end lost 3 bases, and 7 bases lay between the germline ends. The germline gives CDR1 MGHRA, CDR2 YSYEKL. The CDR3 DNA reads TGCGCCAGCAGCCAAACTAATTACTATGGCTACACCTTC. Translated, it gives CASSQTNYYGYTF.

This clone was seen a handful of times. The chain couples TRBV6-5 to TRBJ1-1; no definite D call. The germline V gene encodes CDR1 MNHEY and CDR2 SVGAGI. This CDR3 has 14 amino acids. V lost 2 bases to trimming and J lost 6 bases, with 13 bases between them. Here the CDR3 reads CASSYPTDGAEAFF. The CDR3 DNA reads TGTGCCAGCAGTTACCCCACGGATGGAGCTGAAGCTTTCTTT.

V and J are TRBV15 and TRBJ2-1; 9 bases agree with TRBD2. Germline CDR1 reads LNHNV; CDR2 reads YYDKDF (reference sequence). Trimming cost V 3 bases and J 5 bases; bases outside gene matches: 5. The CDR3 runs 15 residues. The CDR3 DNA sequence: TGTGCCACCAGCAGGACTAGCGGAGGGGACAATGAGCAGTTCTTC. Protein product: CATSRTSGGDNEQFF.

This clone was counted between two and nine times. The chain combines TRBV6-2 or TRBV6-3 with TRBJ1-1, with 7 nucleotides matching TRBD1. This CDR3 is built from 14 residues. The V gene end was trimmed by 5 bases and the J gene end by 2 bases; junction bases not matched to a gene: 5. The germline V gene encodes CDR1 MNHEY and CDR2 SVGEGT. CDR3 in amino acids: CASSTRTGNTEAFF. CDR3 bases: TGTGCCAGCAGTACCCGGACAGGTAACACTGAAGCTTTCTTT.

The gene calls are TRBV3-1 (or the pseudogene TRBV3-2) and TRBJ2-2; D uncertain. The CDR3 sequence is 13 residues long. Germline V CDR1 and CDR2: LGHDT, YNNKEL (reference sequence). The V gene lost 4 bases and the J gene lost 7 bases, with 10 bases spanning the gap. The DNA for the CDR3 is TGTGCCAGCAGCCTCCGAGCTGACGGGGAGCTGTTTTTT. Its protein is CASSLRADGELFF.

The V and J genes are TRBV19 and TRBJ1-2, with 8 bases matching TRBD1. The trim removed 6 bases at V and 6 bases at J, leaving 6 bases unmatched. There are 13 residues in the CDR3. Germline V lookup: CDR1 LNHDA, CDR2 SQIVND (reference sequence). The CDR3, as DNA: TGTGCCAGTAGCACGACAGGGGCCAATGGCTACACCTTC. Encoded protein: CASSTTGANGYTF.

In DNA form, the CDR3 reads TGTGCCAGCAGCTGGGACAGGGCCACCTACGAGCAGTACTTC. Its translation is CASSWDRATYEQYF. The V gene is TRBV6-5, the J gene TRBJ2-7; 9 bases are shared with TRBD1. V was clipped by 6 bases and J by 2 bases; unmatched bases: 5. Per germline, CDR1 MNHEY and CDR2 SVGAGI. The CDR3 consists of 14 residues.

This chain joins TRBV15 and TRBJ1-2, with 9 bases aligning to TRBD1. Germline lookup yields CDR1 LNHNV and CDR2 YYDKDF (reference sequence). CDR3 size: 15 residues. V dropped 5 bases and J dropped 1; count of bases not matched to a gene: 5. CDR3 residues: CATSETGQGNYGYTF. The CDR3 region has the DNA TGTGCCACCAGCGAAACGGGACAGGGTAACTATGGCTACACCTTC.

This clone was seen only once. The V call is TRBV4-2, the J call TRBJ1-2, with a weak D call TRBD1 (6 bases). From germline, CDR1 is LGHNA and CDR2 YNFKEQ. Trimming shortened V by 1 base and J by 4 bases, and 16 bases separated the two germline ends. The CDR3 covers 16 residues. CDR3 protein: CASSQVDSMDSYGYTF. CDR3 bases: TGTGCCAGCAGCCAAGTGGATTCTATGGACAGCTATGGCTACACCTTC.

This clone turned up a few times. V and J are TRBV4-1 and TRBJ1-6, with D perhaps TRBD1 (6 bases). The germline V gene encodes CDR1 MGHRA and CDR2 YSYEKL. V was shortened by 4 bases and J by 7 bases, with 14 bases between the two germline ends. The CDR3 covers 15 residues. DNA for the CDR3: TGCGCCAGCAGCCGCCTACAGGGAGAGAATTCACCCCTCCACTTT. It yields the protein CASSRLQGENSPLHF.

This chain uses TRBV11-3 with TRBJ1-2, with D unresolved. In germline, CDR1 is SGHNT, CDR2 YENEEA. This CDR3 is 13 amino acids long. Trimming removed 1 base from V and 8 bases from J, with 11 bases in between. CDR3 residues: CASSLGGQTGYTF. CDR3 sequence (DNA): TGTGCCAGCAGCTTAGGCGGGCAGACGGGCTACACCTTC.

This chain uses TRBV5-6 with TRBJ2-7; D gene unclear. Germline lookup yields CDR1 SGHDT and CDR2 YYEEEE. This CDR3 contains 16 residues. V gave up 3 bases and J gave up 3 bases, with 19 bases separating them. CDR3 amino acids: CASSSSTANSFYEQYF. CDR3 coding DNA: TGTGCCAGCAGCTCTTCAACAGCCAACTCCTTCTACGAGCAGTACTTC.

This chain joins TRBV4-2 and TRBJ2-1; D is ambiguous. The ends were cut back, 3 bases at V and 7 bases at J, with 7 bases in the middle. The CDR3 consists of 12 residues. CDR1 is LGHNA and CDR2 is YNFKEQ in the germline V gene. The CDR3 loop is CASSHLRNEQFF. Written as DNA, the CDR3 is TGTGCCAGCAGCCACCTCCGTAATGAGCAGTTCTTC.

This chain joins TRBV5-1 and TRBJ1-1, with D maybe TRBD1 (6 bases). Trimming cost V 0 bases and J 5 bases, with 8 bases left between them. The CDR3 has 13 amino acids. Germline V CDR1 and CDR2: SGHRS, YFSETQ. The CDR3 nucleotides are TGCGCCAGCAGCTTGGCGACAGGTACTGAAGCTTTCTTT. Amino acids: CASSLATGTEAFF.

The chain is built from TRBV11-2 and TRBJ2-4; 7 nucleotides match TRBD2. CDR1 is SGHAT and CDR2 is FQNNGV in the germline V gene. Trimming removed 1 base from V and 0 bases from J; junction bases left unmatched: 3. This CDR3 contains 16 residues. The CDR3 DNA follows: TGTGCCAGCAGCTTAGTACGGGGGGTAGCCAAAAACATTCAGTACTTC. It codes for CASSLVRGVAKNIQYF.

The chain joins TRBV3-1 (or the pseudogene TRBV3-2) to TRBJ2-7; D remains unclear. Germline CDR1 reads LGHDT; CDR2 reads YNNKEL (reference sequence). This CDR3 comprises 16 residues. V gave up 1 base and J gave up 6 bases, with 19 bases separating them. The CDR3 sequence is CASSQGGVTQSSEQYF. CDR3 nucleotide sequence: TGTGCCAGCAGCCAAGGTGGTGTAACCCAGTCCAGCGAGCAGTACTTC.

The table lists this clone with a few counts. The chain carries TRBV6-2 or TRBV6-3 and TRBJ2-1, with 9 bases that match TRBD2. Germline assignment: CDR1 MNHEY and CDR2 SVGEGT. J gave up 8 bases and V 2 bases, and 4 bases lay outside the gene matches. The CDR3 runs 14 residues. Here the CDR3 reads CASSYRGLAYEQFF. As DNA, the CDR3 is TGTGCCAGCAGTTACCGGGGACTAGCCTATGAGCAGTTCTTC.

The gene calls are TRBV24-1 and TRBJ2-3; 7 positions agree with TRBD2. The CDR3 totals 15 residues. Trimming cost V 4 bases and J 4 bases; bases outside gene matches: 7. Per germline, CDR1 KGHDR and CDR2 SFDVKD. CDR3 DNA sequence: TGTGCCACCAGTGACGGGGGGAGGGTGGCAGATACGCAGTATTTT. Protein product: CATSDGGRVADTQYF.

This rearrangement joins TRBV2 to TRBJ1-5; D uncertain. Germline CDR1 is SNHLY and CDR2 is FYNNEI. Trimming stripped 5 bases from V and 7 bases from J, with 12 bases between. The CDR3 has 13 amino acids. Here the CDR3 reads CASSSRIRQPQHF. The CDR3 DNA sequence: TGTGCCAGCAGTTCCCGAATTCGGCAGCCCCAGCATTTT.

CDR3 amino acids: CASSLGPSGRSYEQYF. CDR3 coding DNA: TGCGCCAGCAGCTTGGGGCCTAGCGGGCGCTCCTACGAGCAGTACTTC. The V call is TRBV5-1, the J call TRBJ2-7, with 8 bases matching TRBD2. The V and J ends lost 0 bases and 0 bases, in that order; junction bases with no gene match: 5. The CDR3 is 16 amino acids. CDR1 SGHRS and CDR2 YFSETQ come from the germline V gene. The complete variable domain, with remaining parts taken from reference TRBV5-1 and TRBJ2-7, reads KAGVTQTPRYLIKTRGQQVTLSCSPISGHRSVSWYQQTPGQGLQFLFEYFSETQRNKGNFPGRFSGRQFSNSRSEMNVSTLELGDSALYLCASSLGPSGRSYEQYFGPGTRLTVT.

This rearrangement joins TRBV7-2 to TRBJ2-7, with D hard to call. V lost 1 base to trimming and J lost 3 bases, with 10 bases between them. Per germline, CDR1 SGHTA and CDR2 FQGNSA. The CDR3 length is 14 residues. The CDR3 DNA follows: TGTGCCAGCAGCTTAGATGGTGCAGGCTACGAGCAGTACTTC. It yields the protein CASSLDGAGYEQYF.

A remark on this clone: Other DNA sequences from this sample encode an identical CDR3 as well. The chain uses TRBV10-1 and TRBJ1-4; 7 bases are a match to TRBD1. After removal of 5 bases from V and 5 bases from J, the junction contained 5 bases not matched to a gene. The CDR3 loop spans 14 amino acids. The V gene's germline CDR1 is WNHNN and CDR2 SYGVQD (reference sequence). CDR3 residues: CASSPGQKNEKLFF. As DNA, the CDR3 is TGCGCCAGCAGTCCGGGACAGAAGAATGAAAAACTGTTTTTT.

The chain has TRBV6-6 and TRBJ2-7, with 8 bases fitting TRBD1. V lost 2 bases, J lost 5 bases, and 8 bases stayed unmatched. CDR1 is MNHNY, CDR2 SVGAGI, per germline (reference sequence). The CDR3 sequence is 15 residues long. The CDR3 loop is CASSYPPGQGHEQYF. CDR3 sequence (DNA): TGTGCCAGCAGTTACCCGCCCGGACAGGGCCACGAGCAGTACTTC.

This clone was picked up one time. CDR3 nucleotides: TGTGCCAGCAGCGTAAGATTCGGCGAGCAGTACTTC. Its translation is CASSVRFGEQYF. J is TRBJ2-7 and V is TRBV9; the D is unclear. Per the germline V gene, CDR1 is SGDLS and CDR2 is YYNGEE. Trimming removed 1 base at V and 6 bases at J, with 8 bases between. The CDR3 extends over 12 amino acids.

V and J are TRBV11-3 and TRBJ2-3; 7 bases are shared with TRBD2. The CDR3 extends over 16 amino acids. The V gene end was trimmed by 3 bases and the J gene end by 2 bases; junction bases not matched to a gene: 8. Germline V CDR1 and CDR2: SGHNT, YENEEA. CDR3: CASSLGRRETTDTQYF. The DNA for the CDR3 is TGTGCCAGCAGCTTGGGTCGGCGGGAGACCACAGATACGCAGTATTTT.